These 5 T cell receptor beta chains share one sample of origin, sequenced in a study of cytomegalovirus exposure and HLA in healthy donors. Primers included in the PCR were 60 Vbeta and 13 Jbeta primers. This table comes from immunoSEQ multiplex PCR, and its TCRdb copy is limited to in-frame clones, with some not included. Seen here are 150,000 or so clones, just under 75% observed once, and the top ten hold approximately 1.6%. Sequencing was performed on PBMCs. The receptors stem from a woman in her late teens or twenties in good health and CMV-seronegative.

As concerns this clone: Other DNA sequences of this sample code for an identical CDR3. V gene TRBV5-1 combines with J gene TRBJ2-3; 11 bases align to TRBD2. This CDR3 is built from 16 residues. Per the germline V gene, CDR1 is SGHRS and CDR2 is YFSETQ. Trimming at V came to 0 bases and at J to 2 bases, leaving 2 bases not matched to a gene. The DNA for the CDR3 is TGCGCCAGCAGCTTGGCACTAGCGGGGGCCACAGATACGCAGTATTTT. Protein sequence: CASSLALAGATDTQYF.

This chain links TRBV7-9 with TRBJ1-5, with a tentative D call TRBD1 (6 bases). V lost 1 base, J lost 3 bases, and 13 bases lay in between. The CDR3 length is 16 residues. Germline V lookup: CDR1 SEHNR, CDR2 FQNEAQ (reference sequence). CDR3 residues: CASSLDRTGYNQPQHF. CDR3 nucleotides: TGTGCCAGCAGCTTAGACAGAACAGGGTACAATCAGCCCCAGCATTTT.

As concerns this clone: The junction differs from germline at one of its ends, possibly a read error. The chain has TRBV6-1 and TRBJ1-5; 8 bases fit TRBD1. Per germline, CDR1 MNHNS and CDR2 SASEGT. This CDR3 has 14 amino acids. The CDR3 region has the DNA TGTGCCAGCAGGGAAGGACAGGGCGGTCAGCCCCAGCATTTT. This encodes CASREGQGGQPQHF.

The chain employs TRBV7-6 and TRBJ2-1; 11 bases fit TRBD2. CDR3 length equals 17 residues. Unmatched junction bases numbered 4, after V lost 0 bases and J lost 3 bases. CDR1 is SGHVS, CDR2 FNYEAQ, per germline. CDR3 amino acids: CASSLAGGLAVYNEQFF. As DNA, the CDR3 is TGTGCCAGCAGCTTAGCGGGGGGACTAGCGGTCTACAATGAGCAGTTCTTC.

In its sample, this clone was seen a few times. The chain employs TRBV27 and TRBJ2-7; 8 bases match TRBD2. The CDR3 covers 13 residues. V lost 8 bases and J lost 3; bases outside the gene matches: 6. Per germline, CDR1 MNHEY and CDR2 SMNVEV (reference sequence). This CDR3 reads CASSPSGSYEQYV. CDR3 nucleotides: TGTGCCAGCTCCCCGAGCGGGAGCTACGAGCAGTACGTC.